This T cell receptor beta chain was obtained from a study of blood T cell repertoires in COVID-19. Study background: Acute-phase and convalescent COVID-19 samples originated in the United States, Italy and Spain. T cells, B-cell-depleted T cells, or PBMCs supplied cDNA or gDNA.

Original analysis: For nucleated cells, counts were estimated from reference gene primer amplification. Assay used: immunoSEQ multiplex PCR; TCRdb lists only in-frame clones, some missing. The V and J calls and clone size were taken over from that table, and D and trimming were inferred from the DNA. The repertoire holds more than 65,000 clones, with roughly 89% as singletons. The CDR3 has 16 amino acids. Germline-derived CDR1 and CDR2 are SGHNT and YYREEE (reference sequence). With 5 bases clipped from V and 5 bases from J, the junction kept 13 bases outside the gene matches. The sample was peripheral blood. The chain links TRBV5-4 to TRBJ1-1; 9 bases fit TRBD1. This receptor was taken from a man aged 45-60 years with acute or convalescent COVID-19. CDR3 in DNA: TGTGCCAGCAGGGTAGAACAGGGGGCGCGGGGAACTGAAGCTTTCTTT. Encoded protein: CASRVEQGARGTEAFF.